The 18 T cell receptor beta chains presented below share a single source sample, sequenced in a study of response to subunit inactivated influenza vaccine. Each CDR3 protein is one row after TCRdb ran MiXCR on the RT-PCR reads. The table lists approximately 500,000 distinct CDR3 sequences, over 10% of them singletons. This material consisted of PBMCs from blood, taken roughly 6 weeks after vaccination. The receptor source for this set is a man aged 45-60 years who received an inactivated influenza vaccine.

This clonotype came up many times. For the CDR3, the DNA is TGTGCCACCAGCCCGGGACTATTGACCGGGGAGCTGTTTTTT. Its translation: CATSPGLLTGELFF. The chain employs TRBV15 and TRBJ2-2, with TRBD2 matching over 7 bases. Looked up from germline, CDR1 is LNHNV and CDR2 is YYDKDF (reference sequence). The length of the CDR3 is 14 residues. Trimming removed 5 bases from V and 5 bases from J; junction bases left unmatched: 5.

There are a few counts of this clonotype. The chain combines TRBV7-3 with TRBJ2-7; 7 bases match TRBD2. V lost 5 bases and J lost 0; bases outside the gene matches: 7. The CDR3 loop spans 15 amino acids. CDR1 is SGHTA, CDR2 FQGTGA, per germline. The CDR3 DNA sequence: TGTGCCAGCAGCCCACTGGGAGGGTTCTCCTACGAGCAGTACTTC. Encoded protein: CASSPLGGFSYEQYF.

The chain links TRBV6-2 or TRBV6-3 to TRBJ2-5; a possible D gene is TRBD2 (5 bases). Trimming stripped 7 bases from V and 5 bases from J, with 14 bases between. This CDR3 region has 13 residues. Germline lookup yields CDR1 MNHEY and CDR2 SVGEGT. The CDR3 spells CASKEGRMETQYF. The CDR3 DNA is TGTGCCAGCAAAGAGGGTAGGATGGAGACCCAGTACTTC.

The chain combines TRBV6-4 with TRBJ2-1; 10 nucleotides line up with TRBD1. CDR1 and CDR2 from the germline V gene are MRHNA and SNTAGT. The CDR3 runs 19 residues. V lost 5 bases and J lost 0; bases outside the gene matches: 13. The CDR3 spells CASSTDRGSRGSSYNEQFF. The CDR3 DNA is TGTGCCAGCAGTACGGACAGGGGGTCACGGGGGAGCTCCTACAATGAGCAGTTCTTC.

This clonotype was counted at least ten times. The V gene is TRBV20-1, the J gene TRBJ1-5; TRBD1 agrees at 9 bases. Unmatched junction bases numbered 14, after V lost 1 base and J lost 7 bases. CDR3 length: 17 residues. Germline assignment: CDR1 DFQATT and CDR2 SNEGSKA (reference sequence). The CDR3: CSARGTGTGSTGQPQHF. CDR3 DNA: TGCAGTGCTAGAGGCACCGGGACAGGGAGTACGGGCCAGCCCCAGCATTTT.

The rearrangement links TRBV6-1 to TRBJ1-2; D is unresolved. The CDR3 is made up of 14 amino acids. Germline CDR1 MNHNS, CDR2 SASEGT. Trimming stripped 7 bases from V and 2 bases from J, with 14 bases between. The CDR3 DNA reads TGTGCCAGCACCGCGAGAGGGAGGAACTATGGCTACACCTTC. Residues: CASTARGRNYGYTF.

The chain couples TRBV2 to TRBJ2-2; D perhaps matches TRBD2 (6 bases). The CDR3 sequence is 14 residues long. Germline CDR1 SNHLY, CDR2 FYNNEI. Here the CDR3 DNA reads TGTGCTCCAGCAAGCTTGAGGGAGGCCGGGGAGCTGTTTTTT. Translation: CAPASLREAGELFF.

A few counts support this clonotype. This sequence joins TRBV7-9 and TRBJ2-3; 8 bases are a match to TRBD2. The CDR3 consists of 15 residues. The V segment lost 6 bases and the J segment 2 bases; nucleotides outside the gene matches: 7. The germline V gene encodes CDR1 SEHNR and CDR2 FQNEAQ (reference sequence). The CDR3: CASRTLAGNTDTQYF. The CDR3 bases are TGTGCCAGCAGGACCTTAGCGGGAAACACAGATACGCAGTATTTT.

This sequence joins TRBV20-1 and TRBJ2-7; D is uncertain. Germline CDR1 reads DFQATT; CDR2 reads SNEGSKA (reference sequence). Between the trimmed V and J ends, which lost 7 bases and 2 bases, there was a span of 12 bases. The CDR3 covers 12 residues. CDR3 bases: TGCAGTGTGGGCATTCTCGCCTACGAGCAGTACTTC. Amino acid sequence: CSVGILAYEQYF.

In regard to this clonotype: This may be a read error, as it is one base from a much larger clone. The CDR3: CASSLTGARETQYF. CDR3 nucleotide sequence: TGTGCCAGCAGCTTAACAGGGGCAAGAGAGACCCAGTACTTC. The chain combines TRBV7-6 with TRBJ2-5; TRBD1 matches 7 bases. Germline V CDR1 and CDR2: SGHVS, FNYEAQ. J was trimmed by 4 bases and V by 2 bases; bases with no gene match: 4. CDR3 size: 14 residues.

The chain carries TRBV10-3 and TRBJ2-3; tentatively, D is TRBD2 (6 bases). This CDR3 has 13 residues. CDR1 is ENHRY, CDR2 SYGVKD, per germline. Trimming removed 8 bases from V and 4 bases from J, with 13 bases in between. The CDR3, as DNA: TGTGCCATCCGCGGGGAGGTGGCAGATACGCAGTATTTT. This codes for CAIRGEVADTQYF.

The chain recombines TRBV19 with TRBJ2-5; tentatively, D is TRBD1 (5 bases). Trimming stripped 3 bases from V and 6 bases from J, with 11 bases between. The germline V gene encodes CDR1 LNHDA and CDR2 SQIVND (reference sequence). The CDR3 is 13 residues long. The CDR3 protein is CASSMPGSKTQYF. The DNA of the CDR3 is TGTGCCAGTAGTATGCCAGGGTCAAAGACCCAGTACTTC.

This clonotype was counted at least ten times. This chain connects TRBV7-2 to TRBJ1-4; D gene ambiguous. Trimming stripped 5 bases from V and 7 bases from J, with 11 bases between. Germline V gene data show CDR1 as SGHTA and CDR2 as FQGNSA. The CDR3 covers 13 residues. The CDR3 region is CASSRFGPEKLFF. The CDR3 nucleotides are TGTGCCAGCAGCCGCTTCGGTCCTGAAAAACTGTTTTTT.

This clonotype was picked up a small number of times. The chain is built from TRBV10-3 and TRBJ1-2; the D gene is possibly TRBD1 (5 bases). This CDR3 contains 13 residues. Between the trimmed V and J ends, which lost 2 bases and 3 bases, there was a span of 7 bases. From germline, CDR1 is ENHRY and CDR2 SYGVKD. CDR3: CAISEAGYYGYTF. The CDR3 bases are TGTGCCATCAGTGAGGCAGGGTACTATGGCTACACCTTC.

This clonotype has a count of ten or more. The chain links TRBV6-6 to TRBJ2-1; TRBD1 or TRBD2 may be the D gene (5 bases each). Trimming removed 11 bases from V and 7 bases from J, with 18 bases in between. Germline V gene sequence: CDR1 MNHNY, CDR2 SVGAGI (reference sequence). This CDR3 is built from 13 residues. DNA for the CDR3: TGTGCCGGGGGACGAGCTCTCCAGAATGAGCAGTTCTTC. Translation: CAGGRALQNEQFF.

The CDR3 protein is CASSQDGTGKQPQHF. The CDR3 nucleotides read TGTGCCAGCAGCCAAGATGGGACAGGGAAACAGCCCCAGCATTTT. This sequence joins TRBV3-1 and TRBJ1-5; 9 bases map to TRBD1. The CDR3 has 15 residues. In germline, CDR1 is LGHDT, CDR2 YNNKEL (reference sequence). Trimming cost V 0 bases and J 7 bases; bases outside gene matches: 4.

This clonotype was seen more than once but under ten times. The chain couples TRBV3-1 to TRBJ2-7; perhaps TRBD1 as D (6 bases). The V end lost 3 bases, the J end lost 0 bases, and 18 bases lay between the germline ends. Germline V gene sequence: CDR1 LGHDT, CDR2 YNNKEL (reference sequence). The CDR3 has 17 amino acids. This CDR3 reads CASSQGARGLSSYEQYF. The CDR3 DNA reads TGTGCCAGCAGCCAGGGGGCCAGGGGTTTAAGCTCCTACGAGCAGTACTTC.

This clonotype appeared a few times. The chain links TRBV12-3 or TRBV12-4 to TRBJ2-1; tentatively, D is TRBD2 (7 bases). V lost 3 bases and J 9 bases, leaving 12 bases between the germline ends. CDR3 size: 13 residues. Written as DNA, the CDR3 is TGTGCCAGCAGTTTCCAGGGAGGGGGTGAGCAGTTCTTC. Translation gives CASSFQGGGEQFF.